The 2 T cell receptor beta chains given below trace back to one sample, sequenced in a study of blood T cell repertoires in COVID-19. Generated by immunoSEQ multiplex PCR, the TCRdb table keeps only in-frame clones and is missing some. The table records fewer than 400,000 clones, 80% to 95% of them present only once. The sequenced sample consisted of PBMCs or T cells enriched from blood (not recorded which). The receptors here all came from a woman aged 25 to 45 who had recovered from COVID-19.

This chain links TRBV6-5 with TRBJ2-7; unclear D gene. The V gene lost 3 bases and the J gene lost 5 bases, with 5 bases spanning the gap. The germline V gene has CDR1 MNHEY and CDR2 SVGAGI. The CDR3 is 11 amino acids. The CDR3 region is CASSYRNEQYF. The CDR3 bases are TGTGCCAGCAGTTATAGAAACGAGCAGTACTTC.

V usage is TRBV6-1 and J usage is TRBJ1-1, with D perhaps matching TRBD1 (5 bases). The CDR3 length is 18 residues. V lost 3 bases, J lost 1 base, and 21 bases lay in between. Germline V gene lookup returns CDR1 MNHNS and CDR2 SASEGT. In DNA form, the CDR3 reads TGTGCCAGCAGTGATCGGGGGTTGAGGGCGGCCAGGAACACTGAAGCTTTCTTT. Amino acid sequence: CASSDRGLRAARNTEAFF.